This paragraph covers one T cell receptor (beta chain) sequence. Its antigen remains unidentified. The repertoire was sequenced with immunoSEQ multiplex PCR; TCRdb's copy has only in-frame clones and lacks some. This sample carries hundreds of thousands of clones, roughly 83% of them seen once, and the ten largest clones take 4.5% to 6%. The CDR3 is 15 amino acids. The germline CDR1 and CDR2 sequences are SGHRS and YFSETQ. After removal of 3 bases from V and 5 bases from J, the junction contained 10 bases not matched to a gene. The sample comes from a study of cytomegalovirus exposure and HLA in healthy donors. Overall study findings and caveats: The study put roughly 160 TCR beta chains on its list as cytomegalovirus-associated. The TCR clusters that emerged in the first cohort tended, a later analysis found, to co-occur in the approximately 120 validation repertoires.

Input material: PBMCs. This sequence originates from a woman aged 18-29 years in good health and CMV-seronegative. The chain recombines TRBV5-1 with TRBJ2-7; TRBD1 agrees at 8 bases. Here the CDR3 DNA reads TGCGCCAGCAGCTCAACCGGGACAGGCTCGCACGAGCAGTACTTC. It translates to CASSSTGTGSHEQYF.